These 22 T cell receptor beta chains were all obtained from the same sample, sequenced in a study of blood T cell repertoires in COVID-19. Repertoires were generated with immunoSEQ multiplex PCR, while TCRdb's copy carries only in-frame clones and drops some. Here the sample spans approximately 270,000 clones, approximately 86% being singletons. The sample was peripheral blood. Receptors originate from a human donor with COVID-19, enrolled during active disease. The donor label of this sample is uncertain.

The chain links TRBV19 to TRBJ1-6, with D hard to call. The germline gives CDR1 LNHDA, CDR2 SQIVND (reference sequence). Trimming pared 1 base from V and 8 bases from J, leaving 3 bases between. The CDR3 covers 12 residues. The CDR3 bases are TGTGCCAGTAGTATAGCGGATTCACCCCTCCACTTT. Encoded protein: CASSIADSPLHF.

The CDR3: CASSKLAAPSTDTQYF. The CDR3 region has the DNA TGTGCCAGCAGCAAACTAGCGGCCCCTAGCACAGATACGCAGTATTTT. J is TRBJ2-3 and V is TRBV9; 8 bases line up with TRBD2. There are 16 residues in the CDR3. V shed 4 bases and J 0 bases; nucleotides not matched to a gene: 7. CDR1 SGDLS and CDR2 YYNGEE come from the germline V gene.

This CDR3 is CASSVQPGPGGEKLFF. The CDR3 DNA follows: TGTGCCAGTAGCGTTCAACCGGGACCAGGGGGTGAAAAACTGTTTTTT. The chain couples TRBV19 to TRBJ1-4; 7 nucleotides match TRBD1. The CDR3 spans 16 residues. V lost 6 bases and J lost 7; bases outside the gene matches: 14. CDR1 is LNHDA, CDR2 SQIVND, per germline (reference sequence). The full variable domain, completed using reference TRBV19 and TRBJ1-4, is DGGITQSPKYLFRKEGQNVTLSCEQNLNHDAMYWYRQDPGQGLRLIYYSQIVNDFQKGDIAEGYSVSREKKESFPLTVTSAQKNPTAFYLCASSVQPGPGGEKLFFGSGTQLSVL.

The CDR3 reads CAWSETLYEKLFF. The CDR3 DNA sequence: TGTGCCTGGAGTGAAACTTTATATGAAAAACTGTTTTTT. The chain has TRBV30 and TRBJ1-4, with D unresolved. Germline loops: CDR1 GTSNPN, CDR2 SVGIG (reference sequence). V was shortened by 1 base and J by 6 bases, with 9 bases between the two germline ends. This CDR3 spans 13 amino acids.

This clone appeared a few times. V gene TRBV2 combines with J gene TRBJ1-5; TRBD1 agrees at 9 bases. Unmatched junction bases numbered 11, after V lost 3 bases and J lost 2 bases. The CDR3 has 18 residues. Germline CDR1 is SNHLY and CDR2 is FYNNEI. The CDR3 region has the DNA TGTGCCAGCAGTGATCCGGGACAGGGAGGGGAAGGCAATCAGCCCCAGCATTTT. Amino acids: CASSDPGQGGEGNQPQHF.

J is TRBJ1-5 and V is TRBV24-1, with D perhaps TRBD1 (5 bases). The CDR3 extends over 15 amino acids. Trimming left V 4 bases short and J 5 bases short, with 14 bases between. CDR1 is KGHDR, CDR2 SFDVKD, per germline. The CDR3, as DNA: TGTGCCACCAGTGACAGACACCAGGGTGATCAGCCCCAGCATTTT. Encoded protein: CATSDRHQGDQPQHF.

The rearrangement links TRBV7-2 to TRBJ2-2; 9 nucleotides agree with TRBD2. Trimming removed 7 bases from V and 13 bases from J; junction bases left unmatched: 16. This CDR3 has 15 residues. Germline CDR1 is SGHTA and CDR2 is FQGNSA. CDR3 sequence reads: CASTLASGEYTVLFF. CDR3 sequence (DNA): TGTGCCAGCACCCTCGCTAGCGGGGAGTATACCGTGCTGTTTTTT.

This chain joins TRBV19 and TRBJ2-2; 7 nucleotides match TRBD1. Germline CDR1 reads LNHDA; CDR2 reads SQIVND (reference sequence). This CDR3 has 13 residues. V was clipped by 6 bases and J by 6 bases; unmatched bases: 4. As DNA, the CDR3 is TGTGCCAGTAGGCGACAGGGCCCCGGGGAGCTGTTTTTT. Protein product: CASRRQGPGELFF.

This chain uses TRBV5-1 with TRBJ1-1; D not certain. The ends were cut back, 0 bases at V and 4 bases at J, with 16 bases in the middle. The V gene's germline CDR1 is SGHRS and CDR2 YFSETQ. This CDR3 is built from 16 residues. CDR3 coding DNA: TGCGCCAGCAGCTTGGGATTGTGGGGAGGTGGCACTGAAGCTTTCTTT. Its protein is CASSLGLWGGGTEAFF.

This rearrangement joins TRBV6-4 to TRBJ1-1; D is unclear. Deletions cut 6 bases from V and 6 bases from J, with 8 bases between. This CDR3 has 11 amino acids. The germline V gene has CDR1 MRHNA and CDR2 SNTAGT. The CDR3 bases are TGTGCCAGCAGGGGCAAGGCTGAAGCTTTCTTT. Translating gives CASRGKAEAFF.

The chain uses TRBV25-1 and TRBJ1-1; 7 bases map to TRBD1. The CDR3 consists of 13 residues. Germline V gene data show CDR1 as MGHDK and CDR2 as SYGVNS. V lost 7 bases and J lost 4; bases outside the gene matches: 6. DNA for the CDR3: TGTGCCAGCAACTTTCAGGGGGGCACTGAAGCTTTCTTT. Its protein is CASNFQGGTEAFF.

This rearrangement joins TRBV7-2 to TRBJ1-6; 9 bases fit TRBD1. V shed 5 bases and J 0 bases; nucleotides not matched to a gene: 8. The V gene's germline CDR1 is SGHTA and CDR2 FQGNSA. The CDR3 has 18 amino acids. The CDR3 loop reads CASSQHGTGHSYNSPLHF. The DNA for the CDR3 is TGTGCCAGCAGCCAACACGGGACAGGGCACTCCTATAATTCACCCCTCCACTTT.

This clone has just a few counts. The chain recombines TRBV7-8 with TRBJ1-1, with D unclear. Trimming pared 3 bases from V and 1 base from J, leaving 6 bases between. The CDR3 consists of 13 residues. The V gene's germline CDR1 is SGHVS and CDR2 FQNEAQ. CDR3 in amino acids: CASSFAGNTEAFF. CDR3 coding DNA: TGTGCCAGCAGCTTCGCCGGGAACACTGAAGCTTTCTTT.

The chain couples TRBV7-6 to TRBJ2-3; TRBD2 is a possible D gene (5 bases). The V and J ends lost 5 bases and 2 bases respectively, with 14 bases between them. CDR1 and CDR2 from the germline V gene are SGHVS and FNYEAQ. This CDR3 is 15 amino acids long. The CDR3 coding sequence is TGTGCCAGCAGCCCGGGGAAACTGTACACAGATACGCAGTATTTT. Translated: CASSPGKLYTDTQYF.

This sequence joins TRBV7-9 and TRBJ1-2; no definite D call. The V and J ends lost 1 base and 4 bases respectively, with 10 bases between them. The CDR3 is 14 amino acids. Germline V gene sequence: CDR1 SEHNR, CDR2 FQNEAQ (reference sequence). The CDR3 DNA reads TGTGCCAGCAGCTTAGGGGAGTCTGGCTATGGCTACACCTTC. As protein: CASSLGESGYGYTF.

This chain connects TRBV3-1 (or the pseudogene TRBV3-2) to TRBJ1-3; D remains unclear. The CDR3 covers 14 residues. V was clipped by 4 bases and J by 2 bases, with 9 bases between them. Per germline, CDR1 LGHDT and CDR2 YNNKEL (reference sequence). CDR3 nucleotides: TGTGCCAGCAGCCCTAGCCTAACTGGAAACACCATATATTTT. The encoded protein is CASSPSLTGNTIYF.

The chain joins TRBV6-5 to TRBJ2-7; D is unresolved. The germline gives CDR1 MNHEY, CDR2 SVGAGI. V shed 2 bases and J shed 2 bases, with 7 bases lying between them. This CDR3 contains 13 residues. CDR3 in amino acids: CASSYRGPYEQYF. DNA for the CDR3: TGTGCCAGCAGTTACCGCGGCCCCTACGAGCAGTACTTC.

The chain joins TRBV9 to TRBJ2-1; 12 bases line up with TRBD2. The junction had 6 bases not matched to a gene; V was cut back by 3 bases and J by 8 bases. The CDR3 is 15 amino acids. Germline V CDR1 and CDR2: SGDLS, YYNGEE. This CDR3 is CASSAGLAGTYEQFF. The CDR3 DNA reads TGTGCCAGCAGCGCCGGACTAGCGGGGACGTATGAGCAGTTCTTC. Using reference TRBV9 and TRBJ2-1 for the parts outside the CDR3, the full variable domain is DSGVTQTPKHLITATGQRVTLRCSPRSGDLSVYWYQQSLDQGLQFLIQYYNGEERAKGNILERFSAQQFPDLHSELNLSSLELGDSALYFCASSAGLAGTYEQFFGPGTRLTVL.

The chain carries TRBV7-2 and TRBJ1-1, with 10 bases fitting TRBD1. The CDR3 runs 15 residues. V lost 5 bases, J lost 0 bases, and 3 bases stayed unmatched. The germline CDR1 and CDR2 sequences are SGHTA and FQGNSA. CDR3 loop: CASSPGTGVNTEAFF. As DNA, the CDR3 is TGTGCCAGCAGCCCAGGGACAGGGGTGAACACTGAAGCTTTCTTT.

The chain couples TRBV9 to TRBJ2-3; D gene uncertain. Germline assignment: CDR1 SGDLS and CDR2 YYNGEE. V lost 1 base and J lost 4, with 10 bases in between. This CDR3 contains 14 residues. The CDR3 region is CASSVSTIPDTQYF. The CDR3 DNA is TGTGCCAGCAGCGTATCTACTATCCCAGATACGCAGTATTTT.

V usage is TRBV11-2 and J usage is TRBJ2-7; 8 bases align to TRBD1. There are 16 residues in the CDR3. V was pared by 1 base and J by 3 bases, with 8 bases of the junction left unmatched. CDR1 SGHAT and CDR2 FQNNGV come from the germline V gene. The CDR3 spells CASSLGPGQDGYEQYF. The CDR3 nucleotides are TGTGCCAGCAGCTTAGGACCGGGACAGGATGGCTACGAGCAGTACTTC. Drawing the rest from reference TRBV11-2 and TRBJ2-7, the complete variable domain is EAGVAQSPRYKIIEKRQSVAFWCNPISGHATLYWYQQILGQGPKLLIQFQNNGVVDDSQLPKDRFSAERLKGVDSTLKIQPAKLEDSAVYLCASSLGPGQDGYEQYFGPGTRLTVT.

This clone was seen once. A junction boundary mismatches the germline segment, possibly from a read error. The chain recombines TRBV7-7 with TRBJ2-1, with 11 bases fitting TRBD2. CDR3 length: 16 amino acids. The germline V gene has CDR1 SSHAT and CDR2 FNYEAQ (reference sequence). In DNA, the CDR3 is TGTGCTAGCAGCCCGCTACTAGCGGGAGCGTCGAATGAGCAGTTCTTC. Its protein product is CASSPLLAGASNEQFF. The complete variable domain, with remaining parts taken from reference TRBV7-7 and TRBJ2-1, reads GAGVSQSPRYKVTKRGQDVTLRCDPISSHATLYWYQQALGQGPEFLTYFNYEAQPDKSGLPSDRFSAERPEGSISTLTIQRTEQRDSAMYRCASSPLLAGASNEQFFGPGTRLTVL.